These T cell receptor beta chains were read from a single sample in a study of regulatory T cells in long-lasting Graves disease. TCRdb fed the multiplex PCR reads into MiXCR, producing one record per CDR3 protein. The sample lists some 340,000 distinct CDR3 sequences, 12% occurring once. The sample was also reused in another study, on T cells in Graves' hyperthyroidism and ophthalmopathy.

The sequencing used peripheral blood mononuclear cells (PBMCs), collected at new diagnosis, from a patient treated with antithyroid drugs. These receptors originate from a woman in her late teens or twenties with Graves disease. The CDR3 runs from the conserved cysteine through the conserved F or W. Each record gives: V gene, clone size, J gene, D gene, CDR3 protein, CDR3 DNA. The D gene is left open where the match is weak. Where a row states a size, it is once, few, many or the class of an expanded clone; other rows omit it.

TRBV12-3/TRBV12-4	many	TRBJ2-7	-	CASSLRQGGSYEQYF	TGTGCCAGCAGTTTACGACAGGGAGGCTCCTACGAGCAGTACTTC
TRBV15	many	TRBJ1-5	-	CATSSPGVLGNQPQHF	TGTGCCACCAGCAGCCCAGGGGTATTGGGCAATCAGCCCCAGCATTTT
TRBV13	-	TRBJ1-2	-	CASSLGENYGYTF	TGTGCCAGCAGCTTGGGAGAGAACTATGGCTACACCTTC
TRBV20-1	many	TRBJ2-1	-	CSASGSSYNEQFF	TGCAGTGCTAGCGGGAGTTCCTACAATGAGCAGTTCTTC
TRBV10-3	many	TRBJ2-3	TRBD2	CAISAGGDTQYF	TGTGCCATCAGTGCGGGGGGGGATACGCAGTATTTT
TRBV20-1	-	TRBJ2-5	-	CSAREWQGWASGETQYF	TGCAGTGCTAGAGAGTGGCAGGGATGGGCGTCAGGAGAGACCCAGTACTTC
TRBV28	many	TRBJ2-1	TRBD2	CATHPGLAGGMNNEQFF	TGTGCCACCCACCCGGGACTAGCGGGAGGGATGAACAATGAGCAGTTCTTC
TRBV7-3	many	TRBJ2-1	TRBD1	CASSLGDRGNEQFF	TGTGCCAGCAGCTTAGGGGACAGGGGCAATGAGCAGTTCTTC
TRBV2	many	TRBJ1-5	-	CASSVTLTRATKSNQPQHF	TGTGCCAGCAGTGTTACCCTCACCAGGGCAACGAAAAGCAATCAGCCCCAGCATTTT
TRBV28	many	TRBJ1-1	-	CASSFTVDTEAFF	TGTGCCAGCAGTTTTACGGTGGACACTGAAGCTTTCTTT
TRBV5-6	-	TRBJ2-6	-	CASSLVGGGAAGANVLTF	TGTGCCAGCAGCTTGGTCGGTGGGGGGGCCGCTGGGGCCAACGTCCTGACTTTC
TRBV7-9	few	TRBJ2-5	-	CASSSPPQGGQETQYF	TGTGCCAGCAGCTCTCCACCCCAGGGCGGGCAAGAGACCCAGTACTTC
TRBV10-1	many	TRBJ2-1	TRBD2	CASTGGLGEQFF	TGCGCCAGCACGGGAGGGCTCGGTGAGCAGTTCTTC
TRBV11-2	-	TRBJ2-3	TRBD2	CASSLGSSGGPQYTQYF	TGTGCCAGCAGCTTGGGCTCCAGCGGGGGGCCCCAATATACGCAGTATTTT
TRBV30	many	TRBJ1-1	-	CAWSGGDGNTEAFF	TGTGCCTGGAGTGGCGGCGACGGGAACACTGAAGCTTTCTTT
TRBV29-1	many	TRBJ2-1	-	CSVEDLNEQFF	TGCAGCGTTGAAGATCTCAATGAGCAGTTCTTC
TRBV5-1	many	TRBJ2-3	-	CASSLARRDWKLSNTQYF	TGCGCCAGCAGCTTGGCCAGAAGGGACTGGAAATTATCAAATACGCAGTATTTT
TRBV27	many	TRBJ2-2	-	CASTLKEGWNTGELFF	TGTGCCAGCACCCTAAAGGAGGGGTGGAACACCGGGGAGCTGTTTTTT
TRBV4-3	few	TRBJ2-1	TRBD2	CASSQGLAGYEQFF	TGCGCCAGCAGCCAAGGACTAGCGGGGTATGAGCAGTTCTTC